Listed below are T cell receptor beta chains from one sample, sequenced in a study of regulatory T cells in long-lasting Graves disease. Via MiXCR, TCRdb re-called the multiplex PCR reads, giving one row per CDR3 protein. The data hold 420,000 or so distinct CDR3 sequences, with around 22% observed a single time. Source: peripheral blood mononuclear cells (PBMCs), taken when the disease was refractory, from a patient treated with antithyroid drugs. These receptor sequences come from a female donor with Graves disease. The CDR3 runs from the conserved cysteine through the conserved F or W. The D gene is left open where the match is weak. The size entry is marked missing in some rows and otherwise reads once, few, many or a size class.

TRBD2,TRBV2,few,TRBJ2-7,CASTTSGRASAYEQYF,TGTGCCAGCACGACTAGCGGGAGGGCCAGCGCCTACGAGCAGTACTTC
TRBD2,TRBV10-3,-,TRBJ2-7,CAISDKREGPYEQYF,TGTGCCATCAGTGACAAGCGGGAGGGACCCTACGAGCAGTACTTC
-,TRBV7-3,-,TRBJ2-1,CASSQENEQFF,TGTGCCAGCAGCCAAGAGAATGAGCAGTTCTTC
-,TRBV30,-,TRBJ2-5,CAWSVSPWETQYF,TGTGCCTGGAGTGTTTCTCCTTGGGAGACCCAGTACTTC
-,TRBV2,-,TRBJ2-7,CASTATEVVQYF,TGTGCCAGCACCGCTACAGAAGTGGTGCAGTACTTC
-,TRBV16,few,TRBJ1-4,CASSQGSGNEKLFF,TGTGCCAGCAGCCAGGGGTCCGGGAATGAAAAACTGTTTTTT
TRBD1,TRBV19,-,TRBJ1-6,CASSMATGPNSPLHF,TGTGCCAGTAGTATGGCGACAGGGCCTAATTCACCCCTCCACTTT
-,TRBV5-1,few,TRBJ1-1,CASSYRVSRGNTEAFF,TGCGCCAGCAGCTACCGGGTCTCCAGGGGGAACACTGAAGCTTTCTTT
-,TRBV5-1,few,TRBJ2-3,CASSLAGGSTDTQYF,TGCGCCAGCAGCTTGGCCGGTGGGAGCACAGATACGCAGTATTTT
-,TRBV19,few,TRBJ1-2,CATGPYGYTF,TGTGCCACAGGGCCATATGGCTACACCTTC
TRBD1,TRBV20-1,few,TRBJ1-5,CSASGTGQGSSNQPQHF,TGCAGTGCTAGTGGGACTGGACAGGGAAGTAGCAATCAGCCCCAGCATTTT
-,TRBV7-3,many,TRBJ2-7,CASSLKGGGNHEQYF,TGTGCCAGCAGCTTAAAGGGTGGTGGGAACCACGAGCAGTACTTC
TRBD2,TRBV5-1,many,TRBJ2-2,CASSPGLAGGTGELFF,TGTGCCAGCAGCCCGGGACTAGCGGGAGGCACCGGGGAGCTGTTTTTT
-,TRBV19,-,TRBJ1-1,CASSALTGRAFF,TGTGCCAGTAGTGCTCTCACAGGGCGGGCTTTCTTT
TRBD1,TRBV10-3,-,TRBJ1-2,CAISGQDRLGRGYTF,TGTGCCATCAGTGGCCAGGACAGGTTGGGCCGTGGCTACACCTTC
-,TRBV4-3,few,TRBJ1-1,CASSQDLGPIEAFF,TGCGCCAGCAGCCAAGATTTGGGACCTATTGAAGCTTTCTTT